Listed here are 9 T cell receptor beta chains from one sample, sequenced in a study of blood T cells in healthy people across ages. The second PCR ran roughly 6 to 11 cycles with a sample-barcoded 5' primer and J-beta primers. Each CDR3 protein is one row after TCRdb ran MiXCR on the 5' RACE reads. The repertoire holds roughly 1.9 million distinct CDR3 sequences, with about two fifths as singletons. The sample taken for sequencing was blood. The source is a human donor in good health.

The chain couples TRBV24-1 to TRBJ2-3; D gene uncertain. CDR3 length: 14 amino acids. The V gene lost 4 bases and the J gene lost 0 bases, with 7 bases spanning the gap. The V gene's germline CDR1 is KGHDR and CDR2 SFDVKD. This chain's CDR3 is CATSEQLSTDTQYF. The CDR3 DNA follows: TGTGCCACCAGTGAACAGCTAAGCACAGATACGCAGTATTTT.

The CDR3 DNA reads TGTGCCAGCAGCTTCCGAAAGGGGGCTGAAGGAGTAATCGGTAATGAAAAACTGTTTTTT. It translates to CASSFRKGAEGVIGNEKLFF. The chain combines TRBV7-9 with TRBJ1-4, with 7 bases lining up with TRBD1. The CDR3 is made up of 20 amino acids. V shed 3 bases and J 4 bases; nucleotides not matched to a gene: 20. CDR1 is SEHNR and CDR2 is FQNEAQ in the germline V gene (reference sequence). The complete variable domain, with remaining parts taken from reference TRBV7-9 and TRBJ1-4, reads DTGVSQNPRHKITKRGQNVTFRCDPISEHNRLYWYRQTLGQGPEFLTYFQNEAQLEKSRLLSDRFSAERPKGSFSTLEIQRTEQGDSAMYLCASSFRKGAEGVIGNEKLFFGSGTQLSVL.

The DNA of the CDR3 is TGCGCCAGCAGCCAAGGGTGGGGCCCTAGCCAAGAGACCCAGTACTTC. This gives the protein CASSQGWGPSQETQYF. The chain combines TRBV4-3 with TRBJ2-5, with D possibly matching TRBD1 (5 bases). Germline V gene lookup returns CDR1 LGHNA and CDR2 YSLEER. V lost 1 base and J 1 base, leaving 13 bases between the germline ends. This CDR3 is 16 amino acids long.

This clonotype was observed a handful of times. The chain joins TRBV6-5 to TRBJ1-5, with 8 bases matching TRBD1. Germline V gene sequence: CDR1 MNHEY, CDR2 SVGAGI. CDR3 length: 13 amino acids. After removal of 4 bases from V and 11 bases from J, the junction contained 7 bases not matched to a gene. The CDR3 DNA is TGTGCCAGCAGTTCACAGGGGGAGACGGCCCAGCATTTT. Translation gives CASSSQGETAQHF.

Regarding this clonotype: A much larger clonotype is one base distant, so this may be a read error. The genes are TRBV29-1 and TRBJ2-3, with a weak D call TRBD2 (6 bases). This CDR3 contains 12 residues. The germline gives CDR1 SQVTM, CDR2 ANQGSEA. The CDR3 nucleotides read TGCGGCGCTGGGACTAGCACAGATACGCAGTATTTT. The encoded protein is CGAGTSTDTQYF.

This clonotype was found a few times. The chain links TRBV7-6 to TRBJ2-5; D gene ambiguous. The J call may be faulty, since TRBJ2-1 better matches the DNA end. This CDR3 spans 16 amino acids. From germline, CDR1 is SGHVS and CDR2 FNYEAQ. CDR3 amino acids: CASSPRLSRFQETQFF. The CDR3 DNA follows: TGTGCCAGCAGCCCCAGACTTTCCCGATTCCAAGAGACCCAGTTCTTC.

The CDR3 loop reads CASRPDRYSGGATDTQYF. As DNA, the CDR3 is TGTGCCAGCCGACCGGACAGATATAGCGGGGGGGCGACAGATACGCAGTATTTT. The rearrangement uses TRBV7-2 and TRBJ2-3; TRBD2 matches at 11 bases. CDR1 is SGHTA, CDR2 FQGNSA, per germline. The length of the CDR3 is 18 residues. Trimming removed 8 bases from V and 3 bases from J; junction bases left unmatched: 16.

The CDR3 DNA sequence: TGCGCCAGCAGAACAGACAGCATCCCCCTAAATGAGCAGTTCTTC. This translates into CASRTDSIPLNEQFF. V gene TRBV5-1 combines with J gene TRBJ2-1; D possibly corresponds to TRBD1 (5 bases). CDR1 and CDR2 (germline): SGHRS, YFSETQ. CDR3 length: 15 amino acids. The V end lost 5 bases, the J end lost 7 bases, and 19 bases lay between the germline ends.

The chain has TRBV15 and TRBJ1-2; D is uncertain. The CDR3 runs to 15 residues. V dropped 0 bases and J dropped 4 bases, with 12 bases sitting between them. Germline CDR1 LNHNV, CDR2 YYDKDF (reference sequence). The CDR3 DNA reads TGTGCCACCAGCAGAGATAGGCCAGAAAGCTATGGCTACACCTTC. Its translation: CATSRDRPESYGYTF.